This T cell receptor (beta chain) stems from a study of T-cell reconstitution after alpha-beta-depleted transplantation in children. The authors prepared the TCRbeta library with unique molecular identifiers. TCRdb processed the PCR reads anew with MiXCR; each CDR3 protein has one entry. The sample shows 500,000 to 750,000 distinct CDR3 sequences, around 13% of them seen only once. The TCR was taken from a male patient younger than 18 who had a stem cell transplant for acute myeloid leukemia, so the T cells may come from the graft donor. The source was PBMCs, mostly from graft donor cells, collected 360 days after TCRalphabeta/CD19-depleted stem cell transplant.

Here the CDR3 reads CSARGDSPGYEQYF. For the CDR3, the DNA is TGCAGTGCTAGAGGGGACAGTCCAGGCTACGAGCAGTACTTC. The chain is built from TRBV20-1 and TRBJ2-7, with 7 bases lining up with TRBD1. V trimming: 1 base; J trimming: 3 bases; junction bases outside the gene matches: 6. The V gene's germline CDR1 is DFQATT and CDR2 SNEGSKA (reference sequence). This CDR3 region has 14 residues.